What follows are 22 T cell receptor beta chains derived from one specimen sequenced in a study of blood T cells in healthy people across ages. Combining a sample-barcoded 5' primer with a J-beta primer mix, a second PCR ran for roughly 7 to 12 cycles. TCRdb redid the calling of the 5' RACE reads with MiXCR, one entry per CDR3 protein. The sample has 700,000 to 950,000 distinct CDR3 sequences, nearly 60% seen once. The sequenced sample consisted of blood. The receptors here all came from a man between 25 and 39 years old in good health.

DNA for the CDR3: TGCGCCAGCAGCCGGAAAATTAATGAAAAACTGTTTTTT. It specifies CASSRKINEKLFF. The chain couples TRBV4-3 to TRBJ1-4; D is unresolved. V was clipped by 4 bases and J by 4 bases, with 7 bases between them. Germline V gene data show CDR1 as LGHNA and CDR2 as YSLEER. This CDR3 is built from 13 residues.

The CDR3 DNA reads TGTGCCAGCAGCCTGCCCTGGGATCCAGATACGCAGTATTTT. Protein: CASSLPWDPDTQYF. This chain connects TRBV7-9 to TRBJ2-3; no clear D gene. Trimming took 5 bases from V and 4 from J, leaving 13 bases between them. CDR1 is SEHNR, CDR2 FQNEAQ, per germline (reference sequence). The CDR3 is 14 amino acids.

This clonotype showed up just once. CDR3: CASSSSGSFGTQYF. The CDR3 nucleotides are TGTGCCAGCAGTTCTAGCGGGAGTTTTGGGACCCAGTACTTC. This sequence joins TRBV28 and TRBJ2-5; 10 positions match TRBD2. The germline V gene has CDR1 MDHEN and CDR2 SYDVKM. Unmatched junction bases numbered 6, after V lost 4 bases and J lost 7 bases. CDR3 length: 14 amino acids.

This clonotype was found a few times. The chain couples TRBV12-3 or TRBV12-4 to TRBJ2-5, with a tentative D call TRBD1 (6 bases). Trimming shortened V by 5 bases and J by 3 bases, and 13 bases separated the two germline ends. CDR3 length: 14 amino acids. Here the CDR3 DNA reads TGTGCCAGCAGTCAGGGGAGAGGCGAAGAGACCCAGTACTTC. Its protein is CASSQGRGEETQYF.

The rearrangement links TRBV7-2 to TRBJ2-1; D unclear. Germline CDR1 is SGHTA and CDR2 is FQGNSA. V lost 1 base and J 15 bases, leaving 13 bases between the germline ends. The CDR3 length is 12 residues. DNA for the CDR3: TGTGCCAGCAGCTTAGTATCTGGGCCCCCGTTCTTC. Translated: CASSLVSGPPFF.

The gene calls are TRBV6-2 or TRBV6-3 and TRBJ2-7; D possibly uses TRBD1 or TRBD2 (5 bases each). V gave up 8 bases and J gave up 7 bases, with 18 bases separating them. Per the germline V gene, CDR1 is MNHEY and CDR2 is SVGEGT. The CDR3 consists of 13 residues. The CDR3 spells CASLQGPSREQYF. The CDR3 bases are TGTGCCAGCCTTCAGGGACCATCGAGGGAGCAGTACTTC.

This chain connects TRBV9 to TRBJ2-1, with D unresolved. V gave up 0 bases and J gave up 9 bases, with 10 bases separating them. The germline V gene has CDR1 SGDLS and CDR2 YYNGEE. The length of the CDR3 is 13 residues. The CDR3: CASSVARSAEQFF. For the CDR3, the DNA is TGTGCCAGCAGCGTAGCCAGGAGCGCTGAGCAGTTCTTC.

The chain links TRBV27 to TRBJ2-4; the D gene is possibly TRBD2 (7 bases). Matching the DNA end better, TRBJ2-7 makes the J call doubtful. Germline CDR1 MNHEY, CDR2 SMNVEV (reference sequence). The CDR3 extends over 17 amino acids. CDR3 DNA sequence: TGTGCCAGCAGTTTAAATGGGGGGGGGCAAGGCTCCTACGAGCAGTACTTC. Translated, it gives CASSLNGGGQGSYEQYF.

This clonotype has just a few counts. The chain combines TRBV7-9 with TRBJ2-1, with 8 bases matching TRBD2. Germline values: CDR1 SEHNR, CDR2 FQNEAQ (reference sequence). This CDR3 comprises 15 residues. V dropped 3 bases and J dropped 7; count of bases not matched to a gene: 8. CDR3 sequence reads: CASSFSGRRSNEQFF. CDR3 sequence (DNA): TGTGCCAGCAGCTTCAGCGGGAGACGTTCGAATGAGCAGTTCTTC.

The chain carries TRBV20-1 and TRBJ2-3, with a tentative D call TRBD1 (5 bases). Trimming removed 0 bases from V and 2 bases from J, with 27 bases in between. CDR3 size: 20 residues. The germline CDR1 and CDR2 sequences are DFQATT and SNEGSKA (reference sequence). CDR3 in amino acids: CSARDFAGPRKEKNTDTQYF. The CDR3 DNA reads as TGCAGTGCTAGAGATTTCGCAGGGCCCCGCAAGGAGAAAAACACAGATACGCAGTATTTT.

The chain links TRBV25-1 to TRBJ2-1; 11 nucleotides match TRBD2. The V gene end was trimmed by 3 bases and the J gene end by 8 bases; junction bases not matched to a gene: 9. The CDR3 has 16 amino acids. Per the germline V gene, CDR1 is MGHDK and CDR2 is SYGVNS. The CDR3 nucleotides are TGTGCCAGCAGTGAGGGGCTAGCGGGGGGACCCCATGAGCAGTTCTTC. This codes for CASSEGLAGGPHEQFF.

The chain links TRBV6-1 to TRBJ2-1, with TRBD1 matching over 8 bases. CDR3 length: 17 amino acids. The germline V gene encodes CDR1 MNHNS and CDR2 SASEGT. The J segment lost 7 bases and the V segment lost 6 bases, leaving 17 bases of the junction unmatched. CDR3 protein: CASRLDSNRGVRNEQFF. As DNA, the CDR3 is TGTGCCAGCAGGCTCGACTCCAACAGGGGGGTTAGGAATGAGCAGTTCTTC.

Regarding this clonotype: The junction shows a germline mismatch at one end, possibly a read error. The gene calls are TRBV5-1 and TRBJ2-2, with 12 bases matching TRBD2. The CDR3 runs to 18 residues. Germline lookup yields CDR1 SGHRS and CDR2 YFSETQ. The CDR3 protein is CASSLLPSGGEYTGGLFF. The CDR3 coding sequence is TGCGCCAGCAGCTTGCTCCCTAGCGGGGGGGAGTACACCGGGGGGCTGTTTTTT.

The chain links TRBV12-3 or TRBV12-4 to TRBJ1-2; maybe TRBD1 (5 bases). V lost 5 bases, J lost 8 bases, and 12 bases lay in between. CDR3 size: 12 residues. The DNA of the CDR3 is TGTGCCAGCAGTCGGGACCGGCGGGGCTACACCTTC. This gives the protein CASSRDRRGYTF.

The V and J genes are TRBV28 and TRBJ1-2; D may be TRBD1 (6 bases). The CDR3 runs to 15 residues. Trimming took off 6 bases at V and 6 bases at J, with 20 bases between the two ends. CDR1 is MDHEN and CDR2 is SYDVKM in the germline V gene. The CDR3 nucleotides read TGTGCCAGCAGCCCTAAGGCCTGGGGGCAAAATGGCTACACCTTC. It translates to CASSPKAWGQNGYTF.

This chain links TRBV7-2 with TRBJ1-2; D gene uncertain. V lost 3 bases and J 2 bases, leaving 10 bases between the germline ends. The CDR3 contains 14 residues. The germline V gene has CDR1 SGHTA and CDR2 FQGNSA. Written as DNA, the CDR3 is TGTGCCAGCAGCTTTAATAGAGTCAACTATGGCTACACCTTC. It translates to CASSFNRVNYGYTF. Full variable domain (remainder filled in from reference TRBV7-2 and TRBJ1-2): GAGVSQSPSNKVTEKGKDVELRCDPISGHTALYWYRQSLGQGLEFLIYFQGNSAPDKSGLPSDRFSAERTGGSVSTLTIQRTQQEDSAVYLCASSFNRVNYGYTFGSGTRLTVV.

V gene TRBV25-1 combines with J gene TRBJ1-2; a possible D gene is TRBD1 (6 bases). The ends were cut back, 3 bases at V and 4 bases at J, with 12 bases in the middle. Germline CDR1 MGHDK, CDR2 SYGVNS. The CDR3 sequence is 14 residues long. This chain's CDR3 is CASSDQDRAYGYTF. DNA of the CDR3: TGTGCCAGCAGTGATCAGGACAGAGCCTATGGCTACACCTTC.

The chain links TRBV7-9 to TRBJ2-1; TRBD1 aligns across 9 bases. V lost 3 bases, J lost 9 bases, and 6 bases stayed unmatched. The CDR3 length is 14 residues. CDR1 is SEHNR, CDR2 FQNEAQ, per germline (reference sequence). CDR3 sequence (DNA): TGTGCCAGCAGCTTTCAGGACAGGGGAGGTGAGCAGTTCTTC. Translating gives CASSFQDRGGEQFF.

The V and J genes are TRBV6-2 or TRBV6-3 and TRBJ2-7; D call uncertain. Trimming stripped 2 bases from V and 3 bases from J, with 5 bases between. This CDR3 is 12 amino acids long. Germline CDR1 is MNHEY and CDR2 is SVGEGT. In nucleotides, the CDR3 is TGTGCCAGCAGTTACCGAAACTACGAGCAGTACTTC. This encodes CASSYRNYEQYF.

The chain joins TRBV7-3 to TRBJ2-3; TRBD1 matches 7 bases. The J segment lost 2 bases and the V segment lost 5 bases, leaving 10 bases of the junction unmatched. Germline CDR1 is SGHTA and CDR2 is FQGTGA. The CDR3 is 16 amino acids. The CDR3 is CASSVVGDSSTDTQYF. The CDR3 coding sequence is TGTGCCAGCAGCGTAGTGGGGGACAGCTCCACAGATACGCAGTATTTT.

This clonotype was recorded a few times. This sequence joins TRBV12-3 or TRBV12-4 and TRBJ2-1, with D unclear. V lost 5 bases and J 0 bases, leaving 8 bases between the germline ends. The CDR3 contains 14 residues. The CDR3 DNA sequence: TGTGCCAGCAGTGGACGAAGCTCCTACAATGAGCAGTTCTTC. Its protein is CASSGRSSYNEQFF.

V is TRBV20-1 and J is TRBJ2-1; D not certain. The V gene's germline CDR1 is DFQATT and CDR2 SNEGSKA (reference sequence). Trimming removed 2 bases from V and 7 bases from J, with 15 bases in between. This CDR3 comprises 14 residues. The CDR3 spells CSARRVNRRNEQFF. In nucleotides, the CDR3 is TGCAGTGCTAGACGAGTGAACCGCCGGAATGAGCAGTTCTTC.